This T cell receptor beta chain was captured by sequencing in a study of early T cells in non-severe SARS-CoV-2 infection. Background on the study: Chains stayed unpaired after sequencing of bulk RNA from unsorted whole blood. Regarding the study as a whole: Matching with VDJdb favored anti-spike CD8 responses (missing private and CD4 specificities).

Researchers attached unique molecular identifiers to individual cDNA molecules. MiXCR, run by TCRdb on the 5' RACE reads, gives a single entry per CDR3 protein. The sample holds 97,000 or so distinct CDR3 sequences, over 10% seen once. For this clonotype: Its antigen is currently unknown.

V was pared by 6 bases and J by 0 bases, with 6 bases between. Germline V gives CDR1 MNHEY, CDR2 SVGEGT. The length of the CDR3 is 13 residues. The sequenced sample consisted of whole blood. The gene calls are TRBV6-2 or TRBV6-3 and TRBJ2-4; D is undetermined. The receptor was isolated from an adult who was a healthcare worker with PCR-confirmed SARS-CoV-2 infection or an uninfected control (not recorded which). The CDR3 DNA reads TGTGCCAGCAGCCCACTAGCCAAAAACATTCAGTACTTC. This gives the protein CASSPLAKNIQYF.